The 32 T cell receptor beta chains below were found in one sample sequenced in a study of Graves' ophthalmopathy and Graves' hyperthyroidism. Investigators amplified TCR beta CDR3 regions from RNA transcripts. The library came from an HTBI-primed first-round RT-PCR and a second-round multiplex PCR. TCRdb recomputed calls from the multiplex PCR reads with MiXCR, one row per CDR3 protein. The repertoire holds under 350,000 distinct CDR3 sequences, 17% seen once, with 10% to 15% in the top ten. Input material: peripheral blood. These TCRs come from an adult man with Graves' ophthalmopathy.

This clonotype was counted ten times or more. The gene calls are TRBV11-2 and TRBJ2-7; 12 bases align to TRBD2. Germline assignment: CDR1 SGHAT and CDR2 FQNNGV. This CDR3 spans 19 amino acids. V shed 0 bases, J shed 2 bases, and the junction held 11 bases outside the gene matches. CDR3 amino acids: CASSLEGRMTSGSAYEQYF. CDR3 nucleotide sequence: TGTGCCAGCAGCTTAGAGGGGCGTATGACTAGCGGGAGCGCCTACGAGCAGTACTTC.

There are many counts of this clonotype. This chain's CDR3 is CASSQGGVGRAFF. CDR3 nucleotides: TGTGCCAGCAGCCAAGGTGGTGTCGGGAGGGCTTTCTTT. This chain links TRBV3-1 with TRBJ1-1; D gene ambiguous. V dropped 1 base and J dropped 11 bases, with 14 bases sitting between them. The germline V gene has CDR1 LGHDT and CDR2 YNNKEL (reference sequence). The CDR3 runs to 13 residues.

This clonotype came up many times. This chain uses TRBV19 with TRBJ1-5, with 9 bases aligning to TRBD1. Germline-derived CDR1 and CDR2 are LNHDA and SQIVND (reference sequence). V lost 3 bases to trimming and J lost 4 bases; unmatched junction nucleotides: 4. The CDR3 runs to 15 residues. The CDR3 nucleotides are TGTGCCAGTAGTATCCCGGGACAGGGAAATCAGCCCCAGCATTTT. It is translated as CASSIPGQGNQPQHF.

This clonotype occurred many times. The chain joins TRBV19 to TRBJ1-1; D perhaps matches TRBD1 (5 bases). CDR3 size: 14 residues. CDR1 and CDR2 from the germline V gene are LNHDA and SQIVND (reference sequence). Deletions cut 1 base from V and 0 bases from J, with 6 bases between. DNA for the CDR3: TGTGCCAGTAGTATAGGACAGATGAACACTGAAGCTTTCTTT. This codes for CASSIGQMNTEAFF. Combining the CDR3 with reference TRBV19 and TRBJ1-1 gives the whole variable domain DGGITQSPKYLFRKEGQNVTLSCEQNLNHDAMYWYRQDPGQGLRLIYYSQIVNDFQKGDIAEGYSVSREKKESFPLTVTSAQKNPTAFYLCASSIGQMNTEAFFGQGTRLTVV.

This clonotype has ten or more counts. This sequence joins TRBV20-1 and TRBJ1-5; 8 nucleotides match TRBD1. The V and J ends lost 2 bases and 4 bases, in that order; junction bases with no gene match: 7. The CDR3 is 15 amino acids. CDR1 and CDR2 from the germline V gene are DFQATT and SNEGSKA (reference sequence). The CDR3 DNA sequence: TGCAGTGCTAGAACAGGGGGGAATTGGAATCAGCCCCAGCATTTT. This encodes CSARTGGNWNQPQHF.

The sample holds many counts of this clonotype. This sequence joins TRBV3-1 and TRBJ2-5, with 11 bases identical to TRBD1. The CDR3 has 14 residues. Germline V CDR1 and CDR2: LGHDT, YNNKEL (reference sequence). V was pared by 5 bases and J by 3 bases, with 2 bases of the junction left unmatched. The CDR3 reads CASSEGQGEETQYF. The CDR3 DNA reads TGTGCCAGCAGCGAGGGACAGGGGGAAGAGACCCAGTACTTC.

This clonotype was seen a few times. One end of the junction does not line up with germline, which may come from a read error. This sequence joins TRBV12-3 or TRBV12-4 and TRBJ1-1; D may be TRBD1 (6 bases). The CDR3 consists of 14 residues. CDR3: CASSPAGRDTEAFF. The DNA for the CDR3 is TGTGCCAGCAGTCCGGCCGGACGGGACACTGAAGCCTTCTTT.

The chain is built from TRBV4-3 and TRBJ1-6; D perhaps matches TRBD1 (5 bases). The germline V and J ends were trimmed by 0 bases and 8 bases, with 14 bases remaining between them. The length of the CDR3 is 16 residues. Per germline, CDR1 LGHNA and CDR2 YSLEER. The CDR3 bases are TGCGCCAGCAGCCAAGAAGGGGCAGCGGCGGATTCACCCCTCCACTTT. This sequence encodes CASSQEGAAADSPLHF.

This clonotype was seen many times. The V call is TRBV11-2, the J call TRBJ2-5, with 14 bases lining up with TRBD2. Germline CDR1 and CDR2: SGHAT and FQNNGV. The J segment lost 4 bases and the V segment lost 5 bases, leaving 3 bases of the junction unmatched. CDR3 length: 15 residues. CDR3 sequence (DNA): TGTGCCAGCAGCACGGGACTAGCGGGAGTAGAGACCCAGTACTTC. It translates to CASSTGLAGVETQYF.

This clonotype has a count of ten or more. This clone may be a read error of a much larger clone one base away. The rearrangement joins TRBV20-1 to TRBJ2-5; 8 positions agree with TRBD2. This CDR3 spans 13 amino acids. Germline assignment: CDR1 DFQATT and CDR2 SNEGSKA (reference sequence). CDR3 DNA: TGCAGTGCTTGGGCGACTAGCGAAGAGAGCCAGTACTTC. Translated, it gives CSAWATSEESQYF.

The gene calls are TRBV18 and TRBJ2-2; D gene unclear. This CDR3 region has 12 residues. Trimming left V 4 bases short and J 9 bases short, with 9 bases between. The germline V gene encodes CDR1 KGHSH and CDR2 LQKENI. CDR3 loop: CASSLAHRELFF. The CDR3 coding sequence is TGTGCCAGCTCACTCGCCCACAGGGAGCTGTTTTTT.

In its sample, this clonotype was seen many times. The chain employs TRBV15 and TRBJ2-7, with 8 nucleotides matching TRBD1. Germline trimming cut 0 bases from V and 7 bases from J; bases unmatched to any gene: 11. The CDR3 is 16 residues long. The germline CDR1 and CDR2 sequences are LNHNV and YYDKDF (reference sequence). Written as DNA, the CDR3 is TGTGCCACCAGCAGAGATTCGGGGACAGGAGTAATGGAGCAGTACTTC. It yields the protein CATSRDSGTGVMEQYF.

The chain links TRBV12-3 or TRBV12-4 to TRBJ2-7, with 10 bases aligning to TRBD2. The trim removed 6 bases at V and 3 bases at J, leaving 2 bases unmatched. CDR3 size: 13 residues. As DNA, the CDR3 is TGTGCCAGCAGAATAGCGGGAGGCTACGAGCAGTACTTC. It specifies CASRIAGGYEQYF.

The sample holds many counts of this clonotype. The chain has TRBV7-9 and TRBJ2-5, with a tentative D call TRBD1 (5 bases). Between the trimmed V and J ends, which lost 6 bases and 2 bases, there was a span of 10 bases. The CDR3 contains 13 residues. The V gene's germline CDR1 is SEHNR and CDR2 FQNEAQ (reference sequence). CDR3 residues: CASRNGQQETQYF. CDR3 in DNA: TGTGCCAGCAGGAACGGACAACAAGAGACCCAGTACTTC.

This clonotype showed up many times. The chain joins TRBV7-9 to TRBJ2-2; D ambiguous. V gave up 2 bases and J gave up 4 bases, with 8 bases separating them. This CDR3 has 14 amino acids. Germline CDR1 and CDR2: SEHNR and FQNEAQ (reference sequence). The CDR3 region is CASSLIAFTGELFF. The DNA of the CDR3 is TGTGCCAGCAGCTTAATTGCGTTCACCGGGGAGCTGTTTTTT.

This clonotype was recorded at least ten times. This rearrangement joins TRBV6-5 to TRBJ1-2; a weak D match, TRBD1 (5 bases). Trimming removed 2 bases from V and 7 bases from J, with 20 bases in between. The CDR3 runs 16 residues. Germline V CDR1 and CDR2: MNHEY, SVGAGI. The CDR3 sequence: CASSYPVERGVFGYTF. CDR3 sequence (DNA): TGTGCCAGCAGTTACCCAGTGGAGAGAGGGGTATTTGGCTACACCTTC.

This clonotype appeared many times. V usage is TRBV30 and J usage is TRBJ2-2; 8 bases are shared with TRBD2. The CDR3 extends over 14 amino acids. Germline assignment: CDR1 GTSNPN and CDR2 SVGIG (reference sequence). The J segment lost 3 bases and the V segment lost 2 bases, leaving 2 bases of the junction unmatched. CDR3 nucleotides: TGTGCCTGGAGTCCCGGGGGGGACACCGGGGAGCTGTTTTTT. This encodes CAWSPGGDTGELFF.

The sample holds many counts of this clonotype. The chain links TRBV2 to TRBJ2-2; D perhaps matches TRBD2 (5 bases). The germline gives CDR1 SNHLY, CDR2 FYNNEI. The CDR3 extends over 15 amino acids. The V end was cut by 7 bases, the J end by 4 bases, with 16 bases between. The CDR3 here is CASTLEASGTGELFF. The DNA of the CDR3 is TGTGCCAGCACACTGGAGGCATCGGGCACCGGGGAGCTGTTTTTT.

This clonotype was seen many times. This chain uses TRBV12-3 or TRBV12-4 with TRBJ2-4; D possibly corresponds to TRBD1 (6 bases). The CDR3 loop spans 14 amino acids. V was clipped by 5 bases and J by 7 bases, with 15 bases between them. CDR3 amino acids: CASSPRDKMNIQYF. CDR3 nucleotide sequence: TGTGCCAGCAGTCCTCGGGACAAGATGAACATTCAGTACTTC.

This clonotype showed up many times. The chain has TRBV25-1 and TRBJ2-7; maybe TRBD2 (6 bases). CDR3 length equals 16 residues. In germline, CDR1 is MGHDK, CDR2 SYGVNS. V lost 6 bases to trimming and J lost 0 bases, with 18 bases between them. This CDR3 is CASRPGWGENSYEQYF. The CDR3 DNA follows: TGTGCCAGCAGACCGGGGTGGGGGGAGAACTCCTACGAGCAGTACTTC.

This clonotype was seen repeatedly, ten times or more. The CDR3 region is CAWRAQGAGSPLHF. CDR3 DNA sequence: TGTGCCTGGAGGGCTCAGGGGGCTGGTTCACCCCTCCACTTT. J is TRBJ1-6 and V is TRBV30, with 8 nucleotides matching TRBD1. The CDR3 has 14 residues. The germline V gene encodes CDR1 GTSNPN and CDR2 SVGIG (reference sequence). The V and J ends lost 3 bases and 9 bases, in that order; junction bases with no gene match: 7.

This clonotype occurred many times. The chain is built from TRBV6-5 and TRBJ2-6; no definite D call. Germline CDR1 is MNHEY and CDR2 is SVGAGI. Trimming stripped 7 bases from V and 1 base from J, with 11 bases between. The CDR3 extends over 15 amino acids. The CDR3 is CASIAQESGANVLTF. The CDR3, as DNA: TGTGCCAGCATAGCCCAGGAGTCTGGGGCCAACGTCCTGACTTTC.

This clonotype was observed many times. The CDR3: CASSLSRTGTFTYEQYF. CDR3 DNA sequence: TGTGCCAGCAGTTTATCCCGCACAGGTACCTTTACCTACGAGCAGTACTTC. J is TRBJ2-7 and V is TRBV28, with a weak D call TRBD1 (5 bases). The germline V and J ends were trimmed by 1 base and 2 bases, with 18 bases remaining between them. The germline V gene has CDR1 MDHEN and CDR2 SYDVKM. The CDR3 runs 17 residues. The full variable domain, rest sourced from reference TRBV28 and TRBJ2-7, is DVKVTQSSRYLVKRTGEKVFLECVQDMDHENMFWYRQDPGLGLRLIYFSYDVKMKEKGDIPEGYSVSREKKERFSLILESASTNQTSMYLCASSLSRTGTFTYEQYFGPGTRLTVT.

This clonotype was recorded many times. V and J are TRBV7-2 and TRBJ1-2; no reliable D call. Per the germline V gene, CDR1 is SGHTA and CDR2 is FQGNSA. The CDR3 covers 13 residues. V lost 1 base to trimming and J lost 8 bases, with 11 bases between them. Here the CDR3 reads CASSLDPSTGYTF. The CDR3 coding sequence is TGTGCCAGCAGCTTAGACCCTTCCACCGGCTACACCTTC.

This clonotype has at least ten counts. The gene calls are TRBV27 and TRBJ2-5; no clear D gene. The CDR3 is 13 residues long. Looked up from germline, CDR1 is MNHEY and CDR2 is SMNVEV (reference sequence). Trimming removed 6 bases at V and 9 bases at J, with 17 bases between. CDR3 nucleotides: TGTGCCAGCAGACCGAGTAACGTGGCGTCCCAGTACTTC. As protein: CASRPSNVASQYF.

There are many counts of this clonotype. This chain connects TRBV3-1 to TRBJ1-1, with no clear D. This CDR3 region has 13 residues. Germline lookup yields CDR1 LGHDT and CDR2 YNNKEL (reference sequence). With 3 bases removed from V and 4 bases from J, the gap between germline ends came to 9 bases. The CDR3 spells CASSHDISTEAFF. The CDR3 region has the DNA TGTGCCAGCAGCCATGACATTTCCACTGAAGCTTTCTTT.

Ten or more counts support this clonotype. This chain uses TRBV12-3 or TRBV12-4 with TRBJ2-7; 9 bases align to TRBD1. After removal of 3 bases from V and 6 bases from J, the junction contained 6 bases not matched to a gene. The CDR3 is made up of 14 amino acids. CDR3 amino acids: CASSLGQGRREQYF. The CDR3 DNA follows: TGTGCCAGCAGTTTGGGACAGGGTCGACGCGAGCAGTACTTC.

There are many counts of this clonotype. The gene calls are TRBV25-1 and TRBJ2-7, with D possibly called TRBD1 or TRBD2 (5 bases each). CDR3 length equals 14 residues. Germline lookup yields CDR1 MGHDK and CDR2 SYGVNS. The V end was cut by 2 bases, the J end by 3 bases, with 11 bases between. In DNA form, the CDR3 reads TGTGCCAGCAGTGAACCGGGGCAGGGCTACGAGCAGTACTTC. Protein: CASSEPGQGYEQYF.

This clonotype was seen many times. The chain combines TRBV24-1 with TRBJ2-5, with D unclear. The V and J ends lost 6 bases and 6 bases respectively, with 16 bases between them. CDR1 is KGHDR, CDR2 SFDVKD, per germline. This CDR3 is built from 14 residues. CDR3 bases: TGTGCCACCAGTCCTCCAGGTGCCCTCCAGACCCAGTACTTC. Amino acids: CATSPPGALQTQYF.

This clonotype was picked up many times. CDR3 in amino acids: CASSKTGGRTEAFF. Here the CDR3 DNA reads TGTGCCAGTAGTAAAACAGGGGGCCGCACTGAAGCTTTCTTT. The chain carries TRBV19 and TRBJ1-1; 9 bases align to TRBD1. V was clipped by 4 bases and J by 4 bases; unmatched bases: 4. CDR1 is LNHDA and CDR2 is SQIVND in the germline V gene (reference sequence). This CDR3 contains 14 residues.

Ten or more counts support this clonotype. This rearrangement joins TRBV12-3 or TRBV12-4 to TRBJ1-5; D is perhaps TRBD1 (5 bases). The CDR3 is made up of 15 amino acids. The V end lost 6 bases, the J end lost 4 bases, and 16 bases lay between the germline ends. This chain's CDR3 is CASSLRAGENQPQHF. Here the CDR3 DNA reads TGTGCCAGCAGCCTCCGGGCGGGGGAGAATCAGCCCCAGCATTTT.

This clonotype was detected many times. The chain recombines TRBV20-1 with TRBJ1-6; maybe TRBD1 (6 bases). CDR1 and CDR2 from the germline V gene are DFQATT and SNEGSKA (reference sequence). V gave up 3 bases and J gave up 6 bases, with 9 bases separating them. The CDR3 spans 13 residues. DNA of the CDR3: TGCAGTGCTAGGGACAGCAGTAATTCACCCCTCCACTTT. Amino acids: CSARDSSNSPLHF.